This T cell receptor (beta chain) originates from a study of blood T cell repertoires in COVID-19. Turning to the study itself: The United States, Italy and Spain provided the acute and convalescent COVID-19 samples.

The data were produced by immunoSEQ multiplex PCR, yet TCRdb's version contains in-frame clones alone and is incomplete. The data show a few hundred thousand clones, with 89% seen just once and approximately 1.2% held by the top ten. Trimming pared 5 bases from V and 5 bases from J, leaving 9 bases between. The CDR3 runs 12 residues. A remark on this clone: This sample includes further DNA sequences coding for the same CDR3.

This receptor was obtained from a man aged 40-55 years with acute or convalescent COVID-19. Sequences were obtained from peripheral blood. V is TRBV12-3 or TRBV12-4 and J is TRBJ1-1, with D tentatively TRBD1 (5 bases). CDR3 sequence: CASSLGATEAFF. The CDR3 bases are TGTGCCAGCAGTCTAGGGGCAACTGAAGCTTTCTTT.